This T cell receptor beta chain was identified during a study of control samples from healthy donors and cancer patients. This CDR3 spans 16 amino acids. Per germline, CDR1 SGHVS and CDR2 FQNEAQ. V dropped 5 bases and J dropped 2 bases, with 18 bases sitting between them. This table comes from immunoSEQ multiplex PCR, and its TCRdb copy is limited to in-frame clones, with some not included. In total, the table holds roughly 190,000 clones. The clonotype comes from a young woman in good health. The V and J genes are TRBV7-8 and TRBJ1-2, with D uncertain. The specimen was blood. The CDR3 coding sequence is TGTGCCAGCAGCCTACCAGAACCGCAAGAGAACTATGGCTACACCTTC. It specifies CASSLPEPQENYGYTF.